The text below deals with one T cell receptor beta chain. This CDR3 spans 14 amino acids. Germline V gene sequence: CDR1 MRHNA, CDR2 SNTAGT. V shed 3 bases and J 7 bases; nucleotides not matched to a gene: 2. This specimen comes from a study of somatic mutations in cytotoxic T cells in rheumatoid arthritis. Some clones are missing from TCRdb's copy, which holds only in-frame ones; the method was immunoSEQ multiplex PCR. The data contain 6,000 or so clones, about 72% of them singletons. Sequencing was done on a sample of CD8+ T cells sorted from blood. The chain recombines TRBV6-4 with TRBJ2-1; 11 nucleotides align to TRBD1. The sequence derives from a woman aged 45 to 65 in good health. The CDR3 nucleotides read TGTGCCAGCAGTGAGGGACAGGGGGGGAATGAGCAGTTCTTC. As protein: CASSEGQGGNEQFF.